Below are 13 T cell receptor beta chains sequenced from a single sample in a study of blood T cell repertoires in COVID-19. Only in-frame clones appear in the TCRdb table, and some are missing; sequencing was by immunoSEQ multiplex PCR. The top ten clones hold 2.3% of a sample with almost 400,000 clones, approximately 89% of them seen once. The sample was peripheral blood. The receptors were sampled from a woman aged 60-70 years with COVID-19, enrolled during active disease.

The V gene is TRBV6-6, the J gene TRBJ1-3; D not certain. Per germline, CDR1 MNHNY and CDR2 SVGAGI (reference sequence). Trimming took off 6 bases at V and 1 base at J, with 10 bases between the two ends. The CDR3 runs to 14 residues. The CDR3 region is CASRNTGSGNTIYF. The CDR3 DNA follows: TGTGCCAGCAGAAACACGGGGTCTGGAAACACCATATATTTT.

V and J are TRBV28 and TRBJ1-2, with no clear D. The V gene's germline CDR1 is MDHEN and CDR2 SYDVKM. The V end was cut by 3 bases, the J end by 4 bases, with 6 bases between. The CDR3 covers 12 residues. CDR3 in DNA: TGTGCCAGCAGTTTGGCAGTCTATGGCTACACCTTC. Amino acids: CASSLAVYGYTF.

Only a few counts were recorded for this clone. The CDR3 here is CSVGAGNWGANVLTF. The DNA for the CDR3 is TGCAGCGTTGGTGCAGGCAACTGGGGGGCCAACGTCCTGACTTTC. V and J are TRBV29-1 and TRBJ2-6; D unclear. The germline gives CDR1 SQVTM, CDR2 ANQGSEA. The CDR3 extends over 15 amino acids. With 4 bases removed from V and 4 bases from J, the gap between germline ends came to 14 bases. The complete variable domain, with remaining parts taken from reference TRBV29-1 and TRBJ2-6, reads SAVISQKPSRDICQRGTSLTIQCQVDSQVTMMFWYRQQPGQSLTLIATANQGSEATYESGFVIDKFPISRPNLTFSTLTVSNMSPEDSSIYLCSVGAGNWGANVLTFGAGSRLTVL.

J is TRBJ1-1 and V is TRBV6-5; D perhaps matches TRBD1 (6 bases). The CDR3 sequence is 14 residues long. Trimming removed 2 bases from V and 11 bases from J, with 18 bases in between. Germline values: CDR1 MNHEY, CDR2 SVGAGI. CDR3 sequence: CASSYRHGGDDAFF. The CDR3 DNA is TGTGCCAGCAGTTACCGGCATGGGGGCGACGACGCTTTCTTT.

This clone was observed a few times. This sequence joins TRBV7-9 and TRBJ1-1; D is undetermined. Trimming took 5 bases from V and 2 from J, leaving 18 bases between them. This CDR3 contains 16 residues. CDR1 and CDR2 (germline): SEHNR, FQNEAQ (reference sequence). DNA of the CDR3: TGTGCCAGCAGCCCCCCACCGGGAGGAGGAAACACTGAAGCTTTCTTT. This sequence encodes CASSPPPGGGNTEAFF.

The V and J genes are TRBV4-1 and TRBJ1-2; D is uncertain. This CDR3 is 16 amino acids long. Germline CDR1 and CDR2: MGHRA and YSYEKL. The V end was cut by 2 bases, the J end by 1 base, with 14 bases between. DNA for the CDR3: TGCGCCAGCAGCCAAAATCCGAGTTCCGGTAACTATGGCTACACCTTC. Protein sequence: CASSQNPSSGNYGYTF.

The chain employs TRBV9 and TRBJ2-2; D possibly corresponds to TRBD1 (6 bases). V was trimmed by 3 bases and J by 4 bases, leaving 10 bases between them. Germline V gives CDR1 SGDLS, CDR2 YYNGEE. This CDR3 is 14 amino acids long. The CDR3 nucleotides are TGTGCCAGCAGCGCGGACAGATTCACCGGGGAGCTGTTTTTT. This translates into CASSADRFTGELFF. Based on the CDR3 plus reference TRBV9 and TRBJ2-2, the full variable domain is DSGVTQTPKHLITATGQRVTLRCSPRSGDLSVYWYQQSLDQGLQFLIQYYNGEERAKGNILERFSAQQFPDLHSELNLSSLELGDSALYFCASSADRFTGELFFGEGSRLTVL.

The rearrangement links TRBV30 to TRBJ2-7; no definite D call. This CDR3 is built from 12 residues. CDR1 is GTSNPN, CDR2 SVGIG, per germline (reference sequence). V was shortened by 5 bases and J by 0 bases, with 8 bases between the two germline ends. CDR3 coding DNA: TGTGCCTGGGGACCCAGCTCCTACGAGCAGTACTTC. It is translated as CAWGPSSYEQYF.

The rearrangement uses TRBV7-3 and TRBJ2-3; a possible D gene is TRBD1 (6 bases). V shed 5 bases and J shed 4 bases, with 13 bases lying between them. CDR1 and CDR2 (germline): SGHTA, FQGTGA. The CDR3 is 14 amino acids. In nucleotides, the CDR3 is TGTGCCAGCAGCCAAGCACAGGGCTCAGATACGCAGTATTTT. Protein product: CASSQAQGSDTQYF.

The genes are TRBV12-5 and TRBJ2-6; 7 bases agree with TRBD1. CDR3 size: 17 residues. The germline V gene encodes CDR1 LGHNT and CDR2 FRNRAP. V was clipped by 1 base and J by 1 base; unmatched bases: 4. The chain's CDR3 is CASGLASTGSGANVLTF. As DNA, the CDR3 is TGTGCTAGTGGTTTGGCTTCGACAGGGTCTGGGGCCAACGTCCTGACTTTC.

CDR3 sequence: CASSLTAGVQNTGELFF. The DNA of the CDR3 is TGCGCCAGCAGCTTGACAGCGGGGGTCCAGAACACCGGGGAGCTGTTTTTT. The chain couples TRBV5-1 to TRBJ2-2; 8 positions agree with TRBD2. After removal of 1 base from V and 1 base from J, the junction contained 6 bases not matched to a gene. This CDR3 is 17 amino acids long. Germline V gene sequence: CDR1 SGHRS, CDR2 YFSETQ. Variable domain in full (rest from reference TRBV5-1 and TRBJ2-2): KAGVTQTPRYLIKTRGQQVTLSCSPISGHRSVSWYQQTPGQGLQFLFEYFSETQRNKGNFPGRFSGRQFSNSRSEMNVSTLELGDSALYLCASSLTAGVQNTGELFFGEGSRLTVL.

The gene calls are TRBV3-1 (or the pseudogene TRBV3-2) and TRBJ2-7; 8 bases map to TRBD1. V gave up 4 bases and J gave up 6 bases; unmatched junction bases: 8. The CDR3 sequence is 14 residues long. Germline V gene sequence: CDR1 LGHDT, CDR2 YNNKEL (reference sequence). The CDR3 loop reads CASSRADRASEQYF. The CDR3 nucleotides are TGTGCCAGCAGCCGGGCGGACAGGGCGTCCGAGCAGTACTTC.

The rearrangement joins TRBV7-3 to TRBJ1-6; D is undetermined. Germline V gene lookup returns CDR1 SGHTA and CDR2 FQGTGA. The V gene lost 7 bases and the J gene lost 9 bases, with 10 bases spanning the gap. The CDR3 extends over 12 amino acids. The CDR3 region has the DNA TGTGCCAGCACCTCGCAGTCTTCACCCCTCCACTTT. This codes for CASTSQSSPLHF.